This T cell receptor beta chain was recorded in a study of glioma-infiltrating T cells. Study-level findings and limits: Very few CDR3 sequences were shared between tissue and blood. Gliomas, especially low-grade, showed above-expected tissue-blood divergence; non-neoplastic patients showed below.

V gave up 5 bases and J gave up 6 bases, with 15 bases separating them. The CDR3 runs to 14 residues. Germline V CDR1 and CDR2: LGHDT, YNNKEL (reference sequence). Using RNA template, CDR3s of TCR alpha and beta were amplified with iRepertoire arm-PCR. One-step reverse transcription and amplification started from about 100-400 ng of tissue mRNA or PBMC total RNA. MiXCR, applied by TCRdb to the multiplex PCR reads, yields one record per CDR3 protein. The sample holds about 110,000 distinct CDR3 sequences, less than 30% seen once. At least ten counts were recorded for this clonotype. Its antigen is undetermined.

The chain couples TRBV3-1 to TRBJ2-3, with D perhaps TRBD1 or TRBD2 (6 bases each). The sequence was collected from a human donor with low-grade glioma or glioblastoma, undergoing nonglioma brain surgery, or in good health (not recorded which). The sample comprised glioma tissue, nonneoplastic brain tissue, or PBMCs (not recorded which). This CDR3 reads CASSLRGEADTQYF. CDR3 DNA sequence: TGTGCCAGCAGCTTGAGGGGGGAAGCGGATACGCAGTATTTT.